These 24 T cell receptor beta chains were all obtained from the same sample, sequenced in a study of blood T cell repertoires in COVID-19. Generated by immunoSEQ multiplex PCR, the TCRdb table keeps only in-frame clones and is missing some. The data hold approximately 160,000 clones, with around nine tenths observed a single time. The sequenced sample was peripheral blood. All receptors derive from a man in his 60s with COVID-19, enrolled during active disease.

J is TRBJ1-5 and V is TRBV27; 7 nucleotides line up with TRBD1. The V segment lost 10 bases and the J segment 6 bases; nucleotides outside the gene matches: 9. CDR1 is MNHEY, CDR2 SMNVEV, per germline (reference sequence). The CDR3 totals 13 residues. CDR3: CATSTGDSQPQHF. CDR3 bases: TGTGCCACCTCTACAGGGGATAGTCAGCCCCAGCATTTT.

J is TRBJ1-1 and V is TRBV6-2 or TRBV6-3, with D perhaps TRBD1 (6 bases). V dropped 7 bases and J dropped 1 base, with 13 bases sitting between them. Germline-derived CDR1 and CDR2 are MNHEY and SVGEGT. The CDR3 sequence is 14 residues long. As DNA, the CDR3 is TGTGCCAGCATCCCCGCGACAGGGAACACTGAAGCTTTCTTT. Translation gives CASIPATGNTEAFF.

V is TRBV19 and J is TRBJ2-5, with 9 bases identical to TRBD1. The ends lost 6 bases at V and 5 bases at J; junction bases unmatched: 4. Germline assignment: CDR1 LNHDA and CDR2 SQIVND (reference sequence). CDR3 length: 13 residues. This chain's CDR3 is CASRDRGWETQYF. In DNA form, the CDR3 reads TGTGCCAGTAGGGACAGGGGATGGGAGACCCAGTACTTC.

This rearrangement joins TRBV7-2 to TRBJ1-5; TRBD1 might be the D (5 bases). The CDR3 sequence is 13 residues long. Germline values: CDR1 SGHTA, CDR2 FQGNSA. Deletions cut 3 bases from V and 7 bases from J, with 10 bases between. The CDR3 DNA reads TGTGCCAGCAGCTTCAGGGAGGCACAGCCCCAGCATTTT. Translated, it gives CASSFREAQPQHF.

The V and J genes are TRBV11-2 and TRBJ2-3; TRBD1 is a possible D gene (5 bases). In germline, CDR1 is SGHAT, CDR2 FQNNGV. V lost 5 bases and J 7 bases, leaving 13 bases between the germline ends. This CDR3 has 13 residues. CDR3 region: CASSPATVNTQYF. For the CDR3, the DNA is TGTGCCAGCAGCCCTGCGACAGTTAATACGCAGTATTTT.

V gene TRBV9 combines with J gene TRBJ1-3; no definite D call. Per germline, CDR1 SGDLS and CDR2 YYNGEE. The V and J ends lost 4 bases and 6 bases respectively, with 14 bases between them. The length of the CDR3 is 14 residues. In nucleotides, the CDR3 is TGTGCCAGCAGCTCCACAGCCCTGCAAAACACCATATATTTT. Amino acids: CASSSTALQNTIYF.

The CDR3 bases are TGTGCCAGCAGTTCGGGACAGGCTTCTAACTATGGCTACACCTTC. It yields the protein CASSSGQASNYGYTF. V and J are TRBV6-2 or TRBV6-3 and TRBJ1-2; 8 positions match TRBD1. CDR3 size: 15 residues. V dropped 4 bases and J dropped 0; count of bases not matched to a gene: 4. The germline gives CDR1 MNHEY, CDR2 SVGEGT.

This chain links TRBV19 with TRBJ1-1; tentatively, D is TRBD1 (6 bases). This CDR3 contains 15 residues. The V gene's germline CDR1 is LNHDA and CDR2 SQIVND (reference sequence). V dropped 3 bases and J dropped 1 base, with 12 bases sitting between them. CDR3 DNA: TGTGCCAGTAGTATGGCCTCGACAGGGAACACTGAAGCTTTCTTT. Protein: CASSMASTGNTEAFF. The full variable domain, its missing parts supplied by reference TRBV19 and TRBJ1-1, is DGGITQSPKYLFRKEGQNVTLSCEQNLNHDAMYWYRQDPGQGLRLIYYSQIVNDFQKGDIAEGYSVSREKKESFPLTVTSAQKNPTAFYLCASSMASTGNTEAFFGQGTRLTVV.

The V gene is TRBV6-6, the J gene TRBJ1-2; 9 nucleotides line up with TRBD1. This CDR3 has 15 amino acids. The germline CDR1 and CDR2 sequences are MNHNY and SVGAGI (reference sequence). J lost 4 bases, V lost 0 bases, and 3 bases had no gene match. In nucleotides, the CDR3 is TGTGCCAGCAGTTACTCGACAGGGGGTGGCTATGGCTACACCTTC. Its protein product is CASSYSTGGGYGYTF.

V and J are TRBV5-8 and TRBJ2-6, with 9 bases lining up with TRBD1. The germline V gene has CDR1 SGHTS and CDR2 YDEGEE. V shed 3 bases, J shed 0 bases, and the junction held 1 base outside the gene matches. There are 16 residues in the CDR3. CDR3 in amino acids: CASSWTGASGANVLTF. DNA for the CDR3: TGTGCCAGCAGCTGGACAGGGGCCTCTGGGGCCAACGTCCTGACTTTC.

The V call is TRBV9, the J call TRBJ1-4; weak D call: TRBD1 (6 bases). V lost 3 bases to trimming and J lost 6 bases, with 15 bases between them. CDR3 size: 15 residues. The germline gives CDR1 SGDLS, CDR2 YYNGEE. The CDR3 DNA reads as TGTGCCAGCAGCGGCGACGGGGGGCTAGATGAAAAACTGTTTTTT. It encodes CASSGDGGLDEKLFF.

The chain has TRBV7-9 and TRBJ2-1; the D is unclear. The germline gives CDR1 SEHNR, CDR2 FQNEAQ (reference sequence). The CDR3 consists of 15 residues. V was clipped by 1 base and J by 6 bases, with 13 bases between them. CDR3 protein: CASSLDAGSRNEQFF. The CDR3 bases are TGTGCCAGCAGCTTAGACGCCGGGTCCCGCAATGAGCAGTTCTTC.

The chain employs TRBV19 and TRBJ2-1, with no clear D. The CDR3 runs 13 residues. With 4 bases removed from V and 3 bases from J, the gap between germline ends came to 7 bases. Germline CDR1 reads LNHDA; CDR2 reads SQIVND (reference sequence). As DNA, the CDR3 is TGTGCCAGTAGTACAGGAAACTACAATGAGCAGTTCTTC. This sequence encodes CASSTGNYNEQFF.

This clone was detected once. V is TRBV28 and J is TRBJ1-6; the match to TRBD1 covers 7 bases. The CDR3 length is 15 residues. Germline V gene data show CDR1 as MDHEN and CDR2 as SYDVKM. The junction had 4 bases not matched to a gene; V was cut back by 1 base and J by 7 bases. In DNA, the CDR3 is TGTGCCAGCAGTTTATACACAGGGGTGAATTCACCCCTCCACTTT. As protein: CASSLYTGVNSPLHF.

The chain links TRBV7-2 to TRBJ2-7; 10 bases match TRBD2. This CDR3 is built from 16 residues. V lost 6 bases to trimming and J lost 2 bases; unmatched junction nucleotides: 10. Germline loops: CDR1 SGHTA, CDR2 FQGNSA. The CDR3 nucleotides are TGTGCCAGCAGTTATAGGACTAGCGGTGAGCCCTACGAGCAGTACTTC. Its protein product is CASSYRTSGEPYEQYF.

This sequence joins TRBV6-2 or TRBV6-3 and TRBJ2-4; D perhaps matches TRBD1 (5 bases). Germline loops: CDR1 MNHEY, CDR2 SVGEGT. The CDR3 contains 14 residues. The V and J ends lost 5 bases and 7 bases respectively, with 15 bases between them. CDR3 loop: CASSTLGLGNIQYF. As DNA, the CDR3 is TGTGCCAGCAGTACCCTGGGGCTCGGGAACATTCAGTACTTC.

The chain is built from TRBV18 and TRBJ2-5, with TRBD1 identical over 7 bases. The length of the CDR3 is 15 residues. The germline gives CDR1 KGHSH, CDR2 LQKENI. V dropped 5 bases and J dropped 5; count of bases not matched to a gene: 11. The CDR3 DNA sequence: TGTGCCAGCTCAGTCACACAGGGGCAGCAGGAGACCCAGTACTTC. The encoded protein is CASSVTQGQQETQYF.

This chain connects TRBV13 to TRBJ2-7; D not certain. Deletions cut 5 bases from V and 0 bases from J, with 11 bases between. The CDR3 has 14 amino acids. Per the germline V gene, CDR1 is PRHDT and CDR2 is FYEKMQ (reference sequence). The CDR3 DNA reads TGTGCCAGCAGCCGAAGACAAGACTCCTACGAGCAGTACTTC. As protein: CASSRRQDSYEQYF.

The chain links TRBV24-1 to TRBJ1-1, with 12 bases lining up with TRBD1. There are 15 residues in the CDR3. CDR1 and CDR2 from the germline V gene are KGHDR and SFDVKD. The ends lost 4 bases at V and 11 bases at J; junction bases unmatched: 10. Here the CDR3 DNA reads TGTGCCACCAGTGACCCGGGACAGGGGGCTAACGAGGCTTTCTTT. Translation gives CATSDPGQGANEAFF.

V usage is TRBV27 and J usage is TRBJ1-5, with TRBD1 matching over 7 bases. In germline, CDR1 is MNHEY, CDR2 SMNVEV (reference sequence). The V gene end was trimmed by 6 bases and the J gene end by 7 bases; junction bases not matched to a gene: 9. This CDR3 has 14 amino acids. The CDR3 DNA reads as TGTGCCAGCAGAACCGACAGGGAAGGGCAGCCCCAGCATTTT. Amino acid sequence: CASRTDREGQPQHF.

The rearrangement links TRBV27 to TRBJ1-1, with 8 bases identical to TRBD1. This CDR3 region has 15 residues. Trimming removed 7 bases from V and 4 bases from J; junction bases left unmatched: 11. Germline loops: CDR1 MNHEY, CDR2 SMNVEV (reference sequence). CDR3 sequence reads: CASTPLGTGGTEAFF. Written as DNA, the CDR3 is TGTGCCAGCACCCCACTAGGGACAGGAGGCACTGAAGCTTTCTTT.

V gene TRBV11-3 combines with J gene TRBJ2-7, with a weak D call TRBD2 (5 bases). This CDR3 contains 14 residues. The germline V gene encodes CDR1 SGHNT and CDR2 YENEEA. V lost 4 bases to trimming and J lost 7 bases, with 17 bases between them. In nucleotides, the CDR3 is TGTGCCAGCAGCTCCCTAGCTAAGGAGGAGGAGCAGTACTTC. It specifies CASSSLAKEEEQYF.

This chain links TRBV12-3 or TRBV12-4 with TRBJ1-2, with D maybe TRBD1 (6 bases). The V gene lost 8 bases and the J gene lost 2 bases, with 12 bases spanning the gap. The CDR3 is made up of 13 amino acids. CDR3 loop: CASRTGPNYGYTF. As DNA, the CDR3 is TGTGCCAGCCGTACAGGGCCGAACTATGGCTACACCTTC.

This chain joins TRBV19 and TRBJ2-3, with no clear D. Germline V gene data show CDR1 as LNHDA and CDR2 as SQIVND (reference sequence). Trimming left V 7 bases short and J 2 bases short, with 19 bases between. This CDR3 region has 16 residues. The CDR3 DNA is TGTGCCAGTACTTTGGCCCCTGGCACACACACAGATACGCAGTATTTT. It is translated as CASTLAPGTHTDTQYF.